The 20 T cell receptor beta chains reported below all come from one sample, sequenced in a study of control samples from healthy donors and cancer patients. Measured with immunoSEQ multiplex PCR; TCRdb has only the in-frame clones, and not every one. This sample yields 150,000 to 200,000 clones, of which roughly 95% are seen a single time; 0.95% to 1.1% belongs to the top ten. The sample consisted of blood. Receptors originate from a young woman in good health.

V usage is TRBV27 and J usage is TRBJ1-5, with TRBD1 as a possible D gene (5 bases). V was trimmed by 2 bases and J by 6 bases, leaving 20 bases between them. This CDR3 region has 17 residues. In germline, CDR1 is MNHEY, CDR2 SMNVEV (reference sequence). The CDR3 loop reads CASSLLSLREKSQPQHF. For the CDR3, the DNA is TGTGCCAGCAGTTTACTTTCTCTCAGGGAAAAGAGTCAGCCCCAGCATTTT.

The CDR3 reads CASSGDRGGPNQPQHF. CDR3 DNA: TGTGCCAGCAGTGGGGACAGGGGGGGCCCCAATCAGCCCCAGCATTTT. The chain combines TRBV2 with TRBJ1-5, with 11 bases identical to TRBD1. Germline V gene sequence: CDR1 SNHLY, CDR2 FYNNEI. The J segment lost 3 bases and the V segment lost 4 bases, leaving 5 bases of the junction unmatched. The CDR3 covers 16 residues.

The rearrangement joins TRBV28 to TRBJ1-1; 7 positions match TRBD1. J gave up 8 bases and V 7 bases, and 4 bases lay outside the gene matches. Germline assignment: CDR1 MDHEN and CDR2 SYDVKM. The CDR3 has 11 residues. The CDR3 DNA reads TGTGCCAGCAAAACGACAGGGGAAGCTTTCTTT. Translating gives CASKTTGEAFF.

This rearrangement joins TRBV30 to TRBJ1-1; D is uncertain. The CDR3 sequence is 14 residues long. With 5 bases removed from V and 0 bases from J, the gap between germline ends came to 13 bases. Germline CDR1 reads GTSNPN; CDR2 reads SVGIG (reference sequence). DNA for the CDR3: TGTGCCTGGGCGGTGGGCATCTTGAACACTGAAGCTTTCTTT. This codes for CAWAVGILNTEAFF.

As for this clone: At the DNA level, this CDR3 is encoded by other sequences in the same sample as well. The CDR3 loop reads CASSLTLGTGELFF. Here the CDR3 DNA reads TGTGCCAGCAGCTTAACTCTGGGGACGGGGGAGCTGTTTTTT. The chain uses TRBV7-3 and TRBJ2-2, with D perhaps given as TRBD1 or TRBD2 (5 bases each). V shed 0 bases and J shed 8 bases, with 10 bases lying between them. The CDR3 consists of 14 residues. The germline V gene has CDR1 SGHTA and CDR2 FQGTGA.

This clone appeared once. This chain uses TRBV5-1 with TRBJ2-1; 9 bases are shared with TRBD2. The junction had 3 bases not matched to a gene; V was cut back by 0 bases and J by 2 bases. The CDR3 consists of 16 residues. The V gene's germline CDR1 is SGHRS and CDR2 YFSETQ. CDR3 coding DNA: TGCGCCAGCAGCTTGGACGCGGGAGGGCCCTACAATGAGCAGTTCTTC. The encoded protein is CASSLDAGGPYNEQFF.

This clone was recorded only once. This chain connects TRBV5-1 to TRBJ2-7; 8 bases align to TRBD2. V lost 5 bases and J lost 2; bases outside the gene matches: 6. Germline-derived CDR1 and CDR2 are SGHRS and YFSETQ. The CDR3 spans 14 residues. The CDR3 sequence: CASRITSGTYEQYF. The DNA of the CDR3 is TGCGCCAGCAGGATCACTAGCGGTACCTACGAGCAGTACTTC.

This chain joins TRBV7-9 and TRBJ1-2; the D gene is possibly TRBD1 (5 bases). The CDR3 has 13 residues. V was clipped by 5 bases and J by 8 bases, with 15 bases between them. Germline CDR1 reads SEHNR; CDR2 reads FQNEAQ (reference sequence). The CDR3 loop is CASSTVGREGYTF. CDR3 DNA: TGTGCCAGCAGCACCGTCGGCAGGGAGGGCTACACCTTC.

The chain joins TRBV9 to TRBJ2-3; 7 nucleotides match TRBD2. This CDR3 has 16 amino acids. Germline CDR1 is SGDLS and CDR2 is YYNGEE. V lost 4 bases, J lost 2 bases, and 10 bases stayed unmatched. CDR3 nucleotides: TGTGCCAGCAGCTTCCGGGGAGGGGTCCCCACAGATACGCAGTATTTT. Translation gives CASSFRGGVPTDTQYF.

This chain links TRBV5-6 with TRBJ2-5, with 8 bases lining up with TRBD1. Germline V gene lookup returns CDR1 SGHDT and CDR2 YYEEEE. This CDR3 contains 13 residues. J gave up 4 bases and V 4 bases, and 3 bases lay outside the gene matches. CDR3 residues: CASSAGTGETQYF. The CDR3 bases are TGTGCCAGCAGCGCAGGGACAGGAGAGACCCAGTACTTC.

The CDR3 sequence is CAWEDSDGLAGGRAGELFF. The DNA of the CDR3 is TGTGCCTGGGAGGACAGCGACGGACTAGCGGGAGGGCGAGCCGGGGAGCTGTTTTTT. V usage is TRBV30 and J usage is TRBJ2-2, with 15 bases lining up with TRBD2. This CDR3 has 19 amino acids. Unmatched junction bases numbered 16, after V lost 5 bases and J lost 6 bases. The germline CDR1 and CDR2 sequences are GTSNPN and SVGIG (reference sequence).

Here the CDR3 reads CASSLFGGAAEAFF. The CDR3 region has the DNA TGTGCCAGCAGTTTATTCGGGGGAGCGGCTGAAGCTTTCTTT. The rearrangement uses TRBV28 and TRBJ1-1; D possibly corresponds to TRBD1 (5 bases). The CDR3 has 14 amino acids. Germline V gene sequence: CDR1 MDHEN, CDR2 SYDVKM. The V and J ends lost 1 base and 6 bases respectively, with 12 bases between them. Combining the CDR3 with reference TRBV28 and TRBJ1-1 gives the whole variable domain DVKVTQSSRYLVKRTGEKVFLECVQDMDHENMFWYRQDPGLGLRLIYFSYDVKMKEKGDIPEGYSVSREKKERFSLILESASTNQTSMYLCASSLFGGAAEAFFGQGTRLTVV.

The chain is built from TRBV11-2 and TRBJ2-1; 10 bases map to TRBD2. Unmatched junction bases numbered 9, after V lost 1 base and J lost 15 bases. The CDR3 is made up of 14 amino acids. The germline V gene encodes CDR1 SGHAT and CDR2 FQNNGV. CDR3 protein: CASSLGLAGDPGFF. Here the CDR3 DNA reads TGTGCCAGCAGCTTAGGGCTAGCGGGAGACCCGGGGTTCTTC.

J is TRBJ2-7 and V is TRBV3-1 (or the pseudogene TRBV3-2); 9 bases match TRBD2. This CDR3 has 14 amino acids. The V gene's germline CDR1 is LGHDT and CDR2 YNNKEL (reference sequence). Trimming cost V 1 base and J 2 bases; bases outside gene matches: 0. CDR3 DNA: TGTGCCAGCAGCCAAGTAGCGGGGGCCTACGAGCAGTACTTC. As protein: CASSQVAGAYEQYF.

The chain couples TRBV7-3 to TRBJ2-1, with D possibly TRBD2 on 5 matching bases. The germline V gene has CDR1 SGHTA and CDR2 FQGTGA. This CDR3 comprises 13 residues. Deletions cut 2 bases from V and 8 bases from J, with 10 bases between. CDR3 nucleotides: TGTGCCAGCAGCTTACAGGCGGGTTATGAGCAGTTCTTC. The encoded protein is CASSLQAGYEQFF.

This chain uses TRBV5-1 with TRBJ2-4; D tentatively reads TRBD1 or TRBD2 (6 bases each). Germline V gene data show CDR1 as SGHRS and CDR2 as YFSETQ. The CDR3 consists of 12 residues. V shed 7 bases and J shed 8 bases, with 13 bases lying between them. The CDR3 region is CASSGGPDIQYF. The DNA for the CDR3 is TGCGCCAGCTCTGGGGGGCCAGACATTCAGTACTTC.

This chain joins TRBV7-6 and TRBJ2-5, with D uncertain. Trimming stripped 10 bases from V and 5 bases from J, with 11 bases between. In germline, CDR1 is SGHVS, CDR2 FNYEAQ. The CDR3 totals 11 residues. The CDR3 region is CATARRETQYF. The CDR3 nucleotides are TGTGCCACCGCTAGAAGGGAGACCCAGTACTTC. The entire variable domain, with the rest obtained from reference TRBV7-6 and TRBJ2-5, is as follows: GAGVSQSPRYKVTKRGQDVALRCDPISGHVSLYWYRQALGQGPEFLTYFNYEAQQDKSGLPNDRFSAERPEGSISTLTIQRTEQRDSAMYRCATARRETQYFGPGTRLLVL.

V and J are TRBV2 and TRBJ1-5; D is ambiguous. V gave up 5 bases and J gave up 6 bases, with 20 bases separating them. Looked up from germline, CDR1 is SNHLY and CDR2 is FYNNEI. The CDR3 is 16 residues long. The CDR3 nucleotides read TGTGCCAGCAGTCCTCTCAAGGGAGTGGCATCTCAGCCCCAGCATTTT. Protein: CASSPLKGVASQPQHF.

The chain carries TRBV6-5 and TRBJ2-7, with 8 positions matching TRBD1. The V and J ends lost 7 bases and 3 bases, in that order; junction bases with no gene match: 8. Germline CDR1 reads MNHEY; CDR2 reads SVGAGI. The length of the CDR3 is 14 residues. CDR3: CASNPRQGYYEQYF. As DNA, the CDR3 is TGTGCCAGCAATCCGAGACAGGGGTACTACGAGCAGTACTTC.

This chain uses TRBV28 with TRBJ2-1, with 11 positions matching TRBD2. Trimming at V came to 3 bases and at J to 5 bases, leaving 6 bases not matched to a gene. Germline lookup yields CDR1 MDHEN and CDR2 SYDVKM. This CDR3 is built from 16 residues. DNA for the CDR3: TGTGCCAGCAGTTTCTTTCTAGCGGGGGGAGACAATGAGCAGTTCTTC. Translating gives CASSFFLAGGDNEQFF. The full variable domain, rest sourced from reference TRBV28 and TRBJ2-1, is DVKVTQSSRYLVKRTGEKVFLECVQDMDHENMFWYRQDPGLGLRLIYFSYDVKMKEKGDIPEGYSVSREKKERFSLILESASTNQTSMYLCASSFFLAGGDNEQFFGPGTRLTVL.